This T cell receptor beta chain was captured by sequencing in a study of cytomegalovirus exposure and HLA in healthy donors. Looking at the study overall: The roughly 100 million unique TCR beta sequences, from around 200 million T cells, were found by an earlier analysis. General study findings and limits: In a later analysis, donors in an Asian-associated ancestry cluster reportedly had fewer N-insertions in productive TCRs than the cohort mean. The study flagged some 170 TCR beta chains as cytomegalovirus-associated.

As regards this clone: What it binds is unknown.

The study ran its PCR with 60 Vbeta and 13 Jbeta primers. Sequenced by immunoSEQ multiplex PCR; TCRdb stores in-frame clones only, minus some. In the table there are some 170,000 clones, about 80% of which are singletons. The ends lost 2 bases at V and 5 bases at J; junction bases unmatched: 6. The germline V gene has CDR1 MNHNY and CDR2 SVGAGI (reference sequence). This CDR3 has 15 residues. This TCR was recovered from a man younger than 35 in good health and CMV-seropositive. The V gene is TRBV6-6, the J gene TRBJ1-2; 9 nucleotides align to TRBD1. Material for sequencing was PBMCs. The CDR3 region is CASSYMGQGIYGYTF. The DNA of the CDR3 is TGTGCCAGCAGTTACATGGGACAGGGAATTTATGGCTACACCTTC.